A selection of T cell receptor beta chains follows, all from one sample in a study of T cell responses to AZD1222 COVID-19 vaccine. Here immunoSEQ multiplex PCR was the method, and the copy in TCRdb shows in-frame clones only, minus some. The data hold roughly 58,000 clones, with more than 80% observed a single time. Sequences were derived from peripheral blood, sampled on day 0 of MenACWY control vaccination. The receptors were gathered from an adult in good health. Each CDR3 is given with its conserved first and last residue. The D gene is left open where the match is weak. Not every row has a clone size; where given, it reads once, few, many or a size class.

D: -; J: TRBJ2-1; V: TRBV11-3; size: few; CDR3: CASSLTTSGLSSYNEQFF; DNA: TGTGCCAGCAGCTTAACGACGAGCGGGTTAAGCTCCTACAATGAGCAGTTCTTC
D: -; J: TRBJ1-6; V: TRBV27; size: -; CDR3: CASSAPSSPLHF; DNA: TGTGCCAGCAGTGCCCCGAGTTCACCCCTCCACTTT
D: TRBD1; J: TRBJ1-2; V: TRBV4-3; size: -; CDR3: CASSLVGGQGVAYTF; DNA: TGCGCCAGCAGCCTCGTAGGGGGACAGGGTGTTGCATACACCTTC
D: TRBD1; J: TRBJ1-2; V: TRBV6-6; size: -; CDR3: CASSYVGQGADGYTF; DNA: TGTGCCAGCAGTTACGTCGGACAGGGGGCTGACGGCTACACCTTC
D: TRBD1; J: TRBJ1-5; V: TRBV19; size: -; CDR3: CASSPEDRTGSNQPQHF; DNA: TGTGCCAGTAGTCCAGAGGATCGGACAGGGAGCAATCAGCCCCAGCATTTT
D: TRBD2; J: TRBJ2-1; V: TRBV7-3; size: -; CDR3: CASSRDYSNEQFF; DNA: TGTGCCAGCAGCAGGGACTACTCTAATGAGCAGTTCTTC
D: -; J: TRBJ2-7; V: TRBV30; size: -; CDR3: CAWSVLGEGIVEQYF; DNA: TGTGCCTGGAGTGTACTCGGAGAGGGAATAGTCGAGCAGTACTTC
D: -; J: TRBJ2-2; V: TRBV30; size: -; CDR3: CAWTRGGTGTGELFF; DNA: TGTGCCTGGACCCGAGGGGGGACCGGCACCGGGGAGCTGTTTTTT
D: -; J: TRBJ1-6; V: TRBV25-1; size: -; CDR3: CASSDPTTGSNSPLHF; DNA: TGTGCCAGCAGTGACCCCACGACAGGATCTAATTCACCCCTCCACTTT
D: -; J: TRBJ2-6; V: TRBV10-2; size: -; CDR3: CASSGPEKSANVLTF; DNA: TGCGCCAGCAGTGGGCCGGAGAAGAGCGCCAACGTCCTGACTTTC
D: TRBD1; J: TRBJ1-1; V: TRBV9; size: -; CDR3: CASSAQGALNTEAFF; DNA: TGTGCCAGCAGCGCACAGGGGGCCCTGAACACTGAAGCTTTCTTT
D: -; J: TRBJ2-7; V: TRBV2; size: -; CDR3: CASSRDTFYEQYF; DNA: TGTGCCAGCAGTAGGGACACCTTCTACGAGCAGTACTTC
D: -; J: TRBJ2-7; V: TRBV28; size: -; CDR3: CASNRQGTSYEQYF; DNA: TGTGCCAGCAATAGGCAGGGGACTTCCTACGAGCAGTACTTC
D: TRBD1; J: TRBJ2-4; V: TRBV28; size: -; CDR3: CASNRRTGNIQYF; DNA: TGTGCCAGCAACAGACGGACAGGAAACATTCAGTACTTC
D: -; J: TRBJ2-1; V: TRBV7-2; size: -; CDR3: CASSPSPVSSGEQFF; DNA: TGTGCCAGCAGCCCCAGCCCAGTATCATCCGGTGAGCAGTTCTTC
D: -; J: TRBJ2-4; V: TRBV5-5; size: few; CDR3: CASSFGTGFKNIQYF; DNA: TGTGCCAGCAGCTTCGGCACAGGTTTCAAAAACATTCAGTACTTC
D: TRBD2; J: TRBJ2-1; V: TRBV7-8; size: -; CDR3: CASSPPTSGSLPYNEQFF; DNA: TGTGCCAGCAGCCCACCGACTAGCGGGAGCCTCCCCTACAATGAGCAGTTCTTC
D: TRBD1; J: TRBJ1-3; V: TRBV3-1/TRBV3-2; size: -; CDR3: CASSRQGSGNTIYF; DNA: TGTGCCAGCAGCCGACAGGGTTCTGGAAACACCATATATTTT
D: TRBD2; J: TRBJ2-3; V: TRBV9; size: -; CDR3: CASSVVSSSGAGDTQYF; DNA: TGTGCCAGCAGCGTAGTTAGTTCTAGCGGGGCGGGAGATACGCAGTATTTT
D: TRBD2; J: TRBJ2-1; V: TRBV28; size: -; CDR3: CASSSWTSGSGNEQFF; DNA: TGTGCCAGCAGTTCCTGGACTAGCGGGAGTGGTAATGAGCAGTTCTTC
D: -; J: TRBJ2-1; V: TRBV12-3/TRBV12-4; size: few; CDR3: CASTKFDNEQFF; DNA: TGTGCCAGCACTAAATTCGACAATGAGCAGTTCTTC
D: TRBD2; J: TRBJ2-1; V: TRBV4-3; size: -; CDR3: CASSQVAGESNEQFF; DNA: TGCGCCAGCAGCCAAGTCGCGGGAGAGAGTAATGAGCAGTTCTTC
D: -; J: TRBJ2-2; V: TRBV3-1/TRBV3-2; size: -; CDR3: CASSQGLATGELFF; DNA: TGTGCCAGCAGCCAAGGGTTGGCGACCGGGGAGCTGTTTTTT
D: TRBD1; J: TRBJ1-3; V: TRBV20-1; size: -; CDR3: CSASDPRQGGNTIYF; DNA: TGCAGTGCTAGTGATCCGAGACAGGGAGGAAACACCATATATTTT
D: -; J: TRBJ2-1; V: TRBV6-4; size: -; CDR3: CASGVTLGSEQFF; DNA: TGTGCCTCGGGGGTGACCCTAGGAAGTGAGCAGTTCTTC
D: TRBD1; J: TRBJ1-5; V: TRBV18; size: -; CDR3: CATSDRVDSNQPQHF; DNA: TGTGCCACCTCAGACAGGGTGGATAGCAATCAGCCCCAGCATTTT
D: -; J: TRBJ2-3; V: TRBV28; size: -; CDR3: CASSLSGTDTQYF; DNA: TGTGCCAGCAGTTTATCGGGCACAGATACGCAGTATTTT
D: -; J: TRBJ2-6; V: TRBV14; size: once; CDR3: CASSLRTGNSGANVLTF; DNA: TGTGCCAGCAGCCTAAGAACAGGGAACTCTGGGGCCAACGTCCTGACTTTC
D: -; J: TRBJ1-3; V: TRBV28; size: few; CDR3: CASSSGYSGTIYF; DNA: TGTGCCAGCAGCTCAGGGTACTCGGGCACCATATATTTT
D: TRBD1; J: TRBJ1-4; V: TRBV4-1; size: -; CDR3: CASSQEPGQVIEKLFF; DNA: TGCGCCAGCAGCCAAGAGCCGGGACAGGTAATCGAAAAACTGTTTTTT
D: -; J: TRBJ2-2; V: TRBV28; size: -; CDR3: CASKAAGTNTGELFF; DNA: TGTGCCAGCAAGGCCGCGGGGACTAACACCGGGGAGCTGTTTTTT
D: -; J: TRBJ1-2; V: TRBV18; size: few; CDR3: CASSPDGGAGGYTF; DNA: TGTGCCAGCTCACCCGACGGAGGGGCCGGTGGCTACACCTTC
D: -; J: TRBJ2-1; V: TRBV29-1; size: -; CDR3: CSAARGSSRNEQFF; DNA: TGCAGCGCCGCTAGGGGGAGTTCTCGAAATGAGCAGTTCTTC
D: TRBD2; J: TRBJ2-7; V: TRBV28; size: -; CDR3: CASSTTGTSGRVPYEQYF; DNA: TGTGCCAGCAGCACCACAGGGACTAGCGGTAGAGTACCCTACGAGCAGTACTTC
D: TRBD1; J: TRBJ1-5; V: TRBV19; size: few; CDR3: CASSIDRVMRQPQHF; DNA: TGTGCCAGTAGTATCGACAGGGTGATGAGACAGCCCCAGCATTTT
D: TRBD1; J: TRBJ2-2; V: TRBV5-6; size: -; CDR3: CASSSDRGLFTGELFF; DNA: TGTGCCAGCAGCTCCGACAGGGGGCTTTTCACCGGGGAGCTGTTTTTT
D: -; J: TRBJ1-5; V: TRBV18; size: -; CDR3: CASSGGSNQPQHF; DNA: TGTGCCAGCTCGGGGGGATCCAATCAGCCCCAGCATTTT
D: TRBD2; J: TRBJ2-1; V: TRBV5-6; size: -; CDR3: CASSYGTSGNYNEQFF; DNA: TGTGCCAGCAGCTACGGGACTAGCGGTAACTACAATGAGCAGTTCTTC
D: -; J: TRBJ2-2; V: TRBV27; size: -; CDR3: CASSLILRGNTGELFF; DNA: TGTGCCAGCAGTTTAATCCTTCGGGGGAACACCGGGGAGCTGTTTTTT
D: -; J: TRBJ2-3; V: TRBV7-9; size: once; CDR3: CASSQSGVGTDTQYF; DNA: TGTGCCAGCAGCCAATCAGGGGTGGGCACAGATACGCAGTATTTT
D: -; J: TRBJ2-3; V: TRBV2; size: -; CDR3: CASRGTAVRTDTQYF; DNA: TGTGCCAGCAGAGGGACGGCGGTGAGGACAGATACGCAGTATTTT
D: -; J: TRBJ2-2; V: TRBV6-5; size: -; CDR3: CATGWIGELFF; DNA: TGTGCCACGGGTTGGATCGGGGAGCTGTTTTTT
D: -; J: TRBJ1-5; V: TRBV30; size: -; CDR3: CAWIGEGVSNQPQHF; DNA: TGTGCCTGGATCGGGGAGGGGGTGAGCAATCAGCCCCAGCATTTT
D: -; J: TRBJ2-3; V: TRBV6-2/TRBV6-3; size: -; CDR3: CASSYSRVADTQYF; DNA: TGTGCCAGCAGTTACTCGAGGGTGGCAGATACGCAGTATTTT
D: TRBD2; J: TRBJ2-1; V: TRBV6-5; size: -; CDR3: CASRSGTSGSDEQFF; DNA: TGTGCCAGCAGATCCGGGACTAGCGGGAGTGATGAGCAGTTCTTC